The rows below give T cell receptor beta chains drawn from one sample of a study of vaccination effects on CD4 cells after COVID-19. No antigens are known for them. Data came from immunoSEQ multiplex PCR; TCRdb stores just in-frame clones and leaves some out. The sample holds 42,000 or so clones, about 75% seen once. The material sequenced was CD4+ T cells from PBMCs cultured with a peptide pool, taken before COVID-19 vaccination. These TCRs come from a human donor who had a prior SARS-CoV-2 infection. Each CDR3 is given with its conserved first and last residue. Each record gives: J gene, V gene, clone size, D gene, CDR3 protein, CDR3 DNA. The D gene is left open where the match is weak. Expanded clones are given a class, and other clones once, few, many or no size at all.

j_gene: TRBJ2-1; v_gene: TRBV7-3; abundance: once; d_gene: -; CDR3aa: CASSLGGGVLNNEQFF; CDR3nt: TGTGCCAGCAGCCTGGGGGGCGGGGTACTAAACAATGAGCAGTTCTTC
j_gene: TRBJ2-6; v_gene: TRBV20-1; abundance: -; d_gene: -; CDR3aa: CSASGGSGANVLTF; CDR3nt: TGCAGTGCTAGTGGCGGTTCTGGGGCCAACGTCCTGACTTTC
j_gene: TRBJ2-7; v_gene: TRBV7-9; abundance: few; d_gene: -; CDR3aa: CASSLDLAGTSREQYF; CDR3nt: TGTGCCAGCAGCTTAGATTTGGCGGGGACGAGCCGCGAGCAGTACTTC
j_gene: TRBJ2-3; v_gene: TRBV2; abundance: -; d_gene: -; CDR3aa: CASSDESTDTQYF; CDR3nt: TGTGCCAGCAGTGACGAAAGCACAGATACGCAGTATTTT
j_gene: TRBJ2-3; v_gene: TRBV2; abundance: -; d_gene: -; CDR3aa: CASSVLWADTQYF; CDR3nt: TGTGCCAGCAGTGTGTTGTGGGCAGATACGCAGTATTTT
j_gene: TRBJ1-4; v_gene: TRBV2; abundance: -; d_gene: -; CDR3aa: CASSEQSFPNEKLFF; CDR3nt: TGTGCCAGCAGTGAGCAGAGTTTCCCTAATGAAAAACTGTTTTTT
j_gene: TRBJ2-1; v_gene: TRBV29-1; abundance: few; d_gene: -; CDR3aa: CSVWDRDNSYNEQFF; CDR3nt: TGCAGCGTTTGGGACCGCGACAACTCCTACAATGAGCAGTTCTTC
j_gene: TRBJ2-2; v_gene: TRBV7-9; abundance: -; d_gene: -; CDR3aa: CASSTTVPNTGELFF; CDR3nt: TGTGCCAGCAGCACGACGGTCCCGAACACCGGGGAGCTGTTTTTT
j_gene: TRBJ2-3; v_gene: TRBV24-1; abundance: once; d_gene: TRBD2; CDR3aa: CATSEPGTSGRAKDTQYF; CDR3nt: TGTGCCACCAGTGAACCTGGGACTAGCGGGAGGGCGAAAGATACGCAGTATTTT
j_gene: TRBJ1-1; v_gene: TRBV7-9; abundance: -; d_gene: TRBD1; CDR3aa: CASSLAGQQAFF; CDR3nt: TGTGCCAGCAGCTTAGCGGGACAGCAAGCTTTCTTT
j_gene: TRBJ1-4; v_gene: TRBV7-9; abundance: -; d_gene: -; CDR3aa: CASSLRGSTNEKLFF; CDR3nt: TGTGCCAGCAGCTTAAGGGGTTCAACTAATGAAAAACTGTTTTTT
j_gene: TRBJ1-2; v_gene: TRBV6-6; abundance: -; d_gene: TRBD1; CDR3aa: CASIPPGQGASGYTF; CDR3nt: TGTGCCAGCATCCCGCCGGGACAGGGGGCCTCTGGCTACACCTTC
j_gene: TRBJ2-2; v_gene: TRBV21-1; abundance: -; d_gene: -; CDR3aa: CASSEGTSGNTGELFF; CDR3nt: TGTGCCAGCAGCGAAGGGACTAGCGGGAACACCGGGGAGCTGTTTTTT
j_gene: TRBJ1-5; v_gene: TRBV4-2; abundance: -; d_gene: -; CDR3aa: CASSQGSNQPQHF; CDR3nt: TGTGCCAGCAGCCAAGGTAGCAATCAGCCCCAGCATTTT
j_gene: TRBJ1-2; v_gene: TRBV30; abundance: -; d_gene: -; CDR3aa: CAWRETLGYGYTF; CDR3nt: TGTGCCTGGAGGGAGACTTTAGGGTATGGCTACACCTTC
j_gene: TRBJ2-2; v_gene: TRBV6-5; abundance: -; d_gene: -; CDR3aa: CASKTRGGNTGELFF; CDR3nt: TGTGCCAGCAAGACGAGGGGGGGGAACACCGGGGAGCTGTTTTTT
j_gene: TRBJ2-7; v_gene: TRBV14; abundance: -; d_gene: -; CDR3aa: CASSQGGFRGPYEQYF; CDR3nt: TGTGCCAGCAGCCAAGGGGGGTTCCGTGGGCCCTACGAGCAGTACTTC
j_gene: TRBJ2-7; v_gene: TRBV19; abundance: -; d_gene: TRBD2; CDR3aa: CATRGSSSQSEQYF; CDR3nt: TGTGCCACCCGCGGGAGTAGCTCCCAATCCGAGCAGTACTTC
j_gene: TRBJ2-1; v_gene: TRBV27; abundance: -; d_gene: -; CDR3aa: CASSPLAVNSYNEQFF; CDR3nt: TGTGCCAGCAGTCCGTTAGCGGTTAACTCCTACAATGAGCAGTTCTTC
j_gene: TRBJ2-3; v_gene: TRBV6-5; abundance: -; d_gene: -; CDR3aa: CASSYSASRSTDTQYF; CDR3nt: TGTGCCAGCAGTTACTCGGCGTCCCGTAGCACAGATACGCAGTATTTT
j_gene: TRBJ2-3; v_gene: TRBV18; abundance: -; d_gene: -; CDR3aa: CASSPPILTDTQYF; CDR3nt: TGTGCCAGCTCACCACCGATTCTCACAGATACGCAGTATTTT
j_gene: TRBJ2-7; v_gene: TRBV5-1; abundance: -; d_gene: TRBD1; CDR3aa: CASSRSTGTEAYEQYF; CDR3nt: TGCGCCAGCAGCCGATCTACCGGGACAGAAGCCTACGAGCAGTACTTC
j_gene: TRBJ1-6; v_gene: TRBV25-1; abundance: -; d_gene: TRBD1; CDR3aa: CASSELGQENSPLHF; CDR3nt: TGTGCCAGCAGTGAATTAGGACAGGAGAATTCACCCCTCCACTTT
j_gene: TRBJ2-1; v_gene: TRBV29-1; abundance: -; d_gene: -; CDR3aa: CSVRGAYYNEQFF; CDR3nt: TGCAGCGTCCGGGGGGCGTATTACAATGAGCAGTTCTTC
j_gene: TRBJ2-1; v_gene: TRBV7-2; abundance: -; d_gene: -; CDR3aa: CASSQMGWSYNEQFF; CDR3nt: TGTGCCAGCAGCCAAATGGGGTGGTCCTACAATGAGCAGTTCTTC
j_gene: TRBJ2-7; v_gene: TRBV7-2; abundance: -; d_gene: -; CDR3aa: CASSPLGALSSYEQYF; CDR3nt: TGTGCCAGCAGCCCCCTAGGGGCACTAAGCTCCTACGAGCAGTACTTC
j_gene: TRBJ2-5; v_gene: TRBV12-3/TRBV12-4; abundance: -; d_gene: -; CDR3aa: CASSPQLGGTQYF; CDR3nt: TGTGCCAGCAGTCCCCAGCTCGGAGGTACCCAGTACTTC
j_gene: TRBJ2-1; v_gene: TRBV5-1; abundance: -; d_gene: -; CDR3aa: CASSLGGWDYNEQFF; CDR3nt: TGCGCCAGCAGCTTGGGGGGGTGGGACTACAATGAGCAGTTCTTC
j_gene: TRBJ2-3; v_gene: TRBV4-3; abundance: -; d_gene: TRBD2; CDR3aa: CASSQGTSGITFTDTQYF; CDR3nt: TGCGCCAGCAGCCAAGGGACTAGCGGGATTACCTTCACAGATACGCAGTATTTT
j_gene: TRBJ1-1; v_gene: TRBV5-8; abundance: few; d_gene: -; CDR3aa: CASSPGYGAGVITEAFF; CDR3nt: TGTGCCAGCAGCCCAGGATACGGTGCAGGGGTAATCACTGAAGCTTTCTTT
j_gene: TRBJ2-3; v_gene: TRBV11-2; abundance: -; d_gene: TRBD2; CDR3aa: CASSSPTGLAVLRQYF; CDR3nt: TGTGCCAGCAGCTCCCCCACCGGACTAGCCGTCCTCCGTCAGTATTTT
j_gene: TRBJ2-1; v_gene: TRBV11-2; abundance: -; d_gene: TRBD2; CDR3aa: CASSLVWGGLGNEQFF; CDR3nt: TGTGCCAGCAGCTTAGTTTGGGGGGGGTTAGGCAATGAGCAGTTCTTC
j_gene: TRBJ1-3; v_gene: TRBV5-1; abundance: -; d_gene: -; CDR3aa: CASSLGTFGNTIYF; CDR3nt: TGCGCCAGCAGCCTCGGGACATTTGGAAACACCATATATTTT
j_gene: TRBJ2-7; v_gene: TRBV5-4; abundance: -; d_gene: TRBD1; CDR3aa: CASSLAGRGRYEQYF; CDR3nt: TGTGCCAGCAGCTTGGCCGGCAGGGGGCGTTACGAGCAGTACTTC
j_gene: TRBJ2-7; v_gene: TRBV5-6; abundance: -; d_gene: TRBD1; CDR3aa: CASSSTWRQGNVYEQYF; CDR3nt: TGTGCCAGCAGCTCAACCTGGAGACAGGGAAATGTCTACGAGCAGTACTTC
j_gene: TRBJ1-2; v_gene: TRBV6-2/TRBV6-3; abundance: -; d_gene: TRBD1; CDR3aa: CASSPQDRGYGYTF; CDR3nt: TGTGCCAGCAGTCCCCAGGACAGGGGCTATGGCTACACCTTC
j_gene: TRBJ1-1; v_gene: TRBV12-3/TRBV12-4; abundance: once; d_gene: TRBD1; CDR3aa: CASRTTGGTEAFF; CDR3nt: TGTGCCAGCAGGACCACAGGGGGAACTGAAGCTTTCTTT
j_gene: TRBJ1-2; v_gene: TRBV18; abundance: -; d_gene: -; CDR3aa: CASSPQSTGLYGYTF; CDR3nt: TGTGCCAGCTCACCCCAGAGCACGGGACTCTATGGCTACACCTTC
j_gene: TRBJ1-2; v_gene: TRBV9; abundance: -; d_gene: -; CDR3aa: CASSVATTDNYGYTF; CDR3nt: TGTGCCAGCAGCGTAGCGACGACAGATAACTATGGCTACACCTTC
j_gene: TRBJ1-1; v_gene: TRBV5-1; abundance: -; d_gene: -; CDR3aa: CASSWAGNTNTEAFF; CDR3nt: TGCGCCAGCAGCTGGGCAGGAAATACGAACACTGAAGCTTTCTTT
j_gene: TRBJ2-3; v_gene: TRBV24-1; abundance: -; d_gene: TRBD1; CDR3aa: CATSAALGQVGSTQYF; CDR3nt: TGTGCCACCAGTGCGGCCCTGGGACAGGTGGGAAGTACGCAGTATTTT
j_gene: TRBJ2-5; v_gene: TRBV3-1/TRBV3-2; abundance: -; d_gene: TRBD2; CDR3aa: CASSQAGQRGGTQYF; CDR3nt: TGTGCCAGCAGCCAAGCAGGGCAGCGCGGGGGGACCCAGTACTTC
j_gene: TRBJ1-2; v_gene: TRBV30; abundance: -; d_gene: -; CDR3aa: CAWRGPHNYGYTF; CDR3nt: TGTGCCTGGAGAGGACCTCATAACTATGGCTACACCTTC
j_gene: TRBJ1-1; v_gene: TRBV15; abundance: -; d_gene: TRBD1; CDR3aa: CATSQRQGNNTEAFF; CDR3nt: TGTGCCACCAGCCAGAGACAGGGGAATAACACTGAAGCTTTCTTT
j_gene: TRBJ2-3; v_gene: TRBV9; abundance: -; d_gene: -; CDR3aa: CASRRGGRTDTQYF; CDR3nt: TGTGCCAGCAGAAGGGGGGGCCGCACAGATACGCAGTATTTT
j_gene: TRBJ2-7; v_gene: TRBV7-8; abundance: -; d_gene: TRBD2; CDR3aa: CASSLSYGLAVISYEQYF; CDR3nt: TGTGCCAGCAGCTTAAGCTACGGACTAGCGGTAATTTCCTACGAGCAGTACTTC